This T cell receptor (beta chain) derives from a study of CD8 T cells in ankylosing spondylitis. Study observations and caveats: Several highly homologous variants made up a TCR beta motif, and this motif appeared characteristic of ankylosing spondylitis blood.

With regard to this clonotype: Antigen: not known.

TCRdb analysed the 5' RACE reads with MiXCR anew, one entry per CDR3 protein. Seen here are some 840,000 distinct CDR3 sequences, roughly 10% observed once, and the top ten hold approximately 0.5%. The trim removed 2 bases at V and 4 bases at J, leaving 9 bases unmatched. This CDR3 contains 15 residues. Per germline, CDR1 DFQATT and CDR2 SNEGSKA (reference sequence). Source material: blood, either unsorted or a sorted T cell fraction (not recorded which). This chain links TRBV20-1 with TRBJ2-3, with TRBD1 identical over 7 bases. This receptor was obtained from a male donor with ankylosing spondylitis. The CDR3: CSARRFRGQSDTQYF. The CDR3 DNA sequence: TGCAGTGCTAGAAGGTTTAGGGGGCAGTCAGATACGCAGTATTTT.